Listed below are T cell receptor beta chains from one sample, sequenced in a study of tumor-infiltrating lymphocytes in primary liver carcinoma. TCRdb re-derived calls from the multiplex PCR reads in MiXCR, one entry per CDR3 protein. The sample lists 40,000 or so distinct CDR3 sequences, 75% occurring once. The sequenced sample was tumor-adjacent normal liver tissue. These receptors were collected from a woman in her twenties or thirties with primary liver carcinoma and hepatitis B virus infection. Each CDR3 is given with its conserved first and last residue. A D gene is named only where the DNA matches it firmly. Some rows have no size entry. The others give once, few or many, or a class for an expanded clone.

TRBV28	.	TRBJ2-7	many	CASSSRGWAGYEQYF	TGTGCCAGCAGTTCAAGGGGATGGGCCGGATACGAGCAGTACTTC
TRBV19	.	TRBJ2-5	few	CASSISSTGWETQYF	TGTGCCAGTAGTATAAGTTCAACAGGGTGGGAGACCCAGTACTTC
TRBV28	.	TRBJ2-5	.	CASMLVGKETQYF	TGTGCCAGCATGCTAGTGGGGAAAGAGACCCAGTACTTC
TRBV2	TRBD2	TRBJ2-2	.	CARSAGGAGELFF	TGTGCCAGAAGTGCGGGAGGGGCCGGGGAGTTGTTCTTT
TRBV29-1	TRBD1	TRBJ2-1	.	CNVEQRDRGYNEQLF	TGCAACGTTGAACAGAGGGACAGGGGATACAATGAGCAGCTCTTC
TRBV5-5	.	TRBJ2-2	.	CATRSGPLLPTGELFF	TGTGCCACCAGGAGCGGACCGCTCTTGCCTACCGGGGAGCTGTTTTTT
TRBV2	.	TRBJ2-2	few	CASSLQTRARELFF	TGTGCCAGCAGCCTTCAGACCAGGGCGAGGGAGCTGTTTTTT
TRBV6-6	.	TRBJ1-2	many	CASRTDYGYTF	TGTGCCAGCAGGACCGACTATGGCTACACCTTC
TRBV6-1	.	TRBJ1-1	.	CAITPEGLSGTEAFF	TGTGCCATTACCCCGGAAGGGCTTAGTGGCACTGAAGCTTTCTTT
TRBV2	TRBD2	TRBJ2-3	.	CASSAGTSSTDTQYF	TGTGCCAGCAGTGCGGGGACTAGCTCGACAGATACGCAGTATTTT
TRBV30	.	TRBJ2-1	.	CAWAERRPSYNKQFF	TGTGCCTGGGCGGAGCGGAGACCCTCCTACAATAAGCAGTTCTTT
TRBV11-2	TRBD2	TRBJ2-1	.	CASSLTSGRFQGDEQFF	TGTGCCAGCAGCCTTACTAGCGGGAGGTTCCAAGGCGATGAGCAGTTCTTC
TRBV11-2	.	TRBJ2-7	.	CASSFGARALGCKQYF	TGTGCCAGCAGTTTCGGAGCGAGGGCCTTAGGGTGCAAGCAGTACTTC
TRBV12-3/TRBV12-4	TRBD2	TRBJ2-5	.	CADSLSSGRQTQYF	TGTGCCGACAGTTTATCTAGCGGGAGACAGACCCAGTACTTC
TRBV5-1	.	TRBJ2-7	.	CASSLEAWGIEQYF	TGCGCCAGCAGCTTGGAAGCTTGGGGAATCGAGCAGTACTTC
TRBV4-1	TRBD1	TRBJ1-1	.	CVSSQILDRERTEAFF	TGCGTCAGCAGCCAAATTCTTGACAGGGAGCGAACTGAAGCTTTCTTT
TRBV4-2	TRBD2	TRBJ2-1	.	CASNQEGGGSYNEQFF	TGTGCCAGCAACCAAGAGGGCGGGGGGTCCTACAATGAGCAGTTCTTC
TRBV11-2	TRBD1	TRBJ1-2	.	CAITQGGGGHTF	TGTGCCATCACTCAGGGGGGTGGAGGCCACACCTTC
TRBV20-1	TRBD2	TRBJ2-1	.	CSARGAAGGFYNEQFF	TGCAGTGCTAGGGGGGCGGCGGGAGGGTTCTACAATGAGCAGTTCTTC
TRBV11-2	.	TRBJ2-7	.	CASTWTGPSYERYF	TGTGCCAGCACCTGGACGGGGCCTTCCTACGAGCGGTACTTC
TRBV4-2	TRBD1	TRBJ2-3	.	CVSSETTGVDTQYF	TGTGTCAGCAGCGAAACGACAGGGGTAGATACGCAGTATTTT
TRBV4-1	.	TRBJ2-2	once	CASSLTKKWMSNTGDLFF	TGCGCCAGCAGTCTGACCAAGAAATGGATGTCGAACACCGGGGATCTGTTTTTT
TRBV10-3	TRBD1	TRBJ1-5	.	CGISESKGQLNQPQRF	TGTGGCATCAGTGAGTCGAAGGGACAGCTCAATCAGCCCCAGCGTTTT
TRBV11-2	TRBD2	TRBJ2-7	large	CASSPIAGVKEQYF	TGTGCCAGCAGCCCTATAGCGGGAGTGAAAGAGCAGTACTTC
TRBV6-5	.	TRBJ1-6	.	CASSKQSAIYNSPLQF	TGTGCTAGCAGTAAACAGTCTGCCATATATAATTCACCCCTTCAGTTT
TRBV4-3	.	TRBJ2-3	.	CASSQERTDAHYF	TGCGCCAGCAGCCAAGAGCGCACAGATGCGCATTATTTT
TRBV10-1	.	TRBJ2-3	many	CASSEYRPTDTQYF	TGCGCCAGCAGTGAATACAGACCCACAGATACGCAGTATTTT
TRBV7-9	TRBD2	TRBJ2-1	.	CASSSYSSGREHEQFF	TGTGCCAGCAGCTCCTATTCCAGCGGGAGAGAACATGAGCAGTTCTTC
TRBV7-9	.	TRBJ1-1	.	CASNLETEAFF	TGTGCCAGTAACTTAGAGACTGAAGCTTTCTTT
TRBV11-2	TRBD2	TRBJ2-1	.	CASSTSLAGGYNEQLF	TGTGCCAGCAGCACCTCTCTAGCGGGGGGGTACAATGAGCAGTTATTC
TRBV11-3	TRBD2	TRBJ2-3	.	CASSLGFVAGAGGTDTQYF	TGTGCCAGCAGCTTAGGTTTTGTGGCGGGAGCAGGAGGCACGGATACGCAGTATTTT
TRBV11-2	.	TRBJ2-2	once	CTSSLDPQLNTGEMFF	TGTACCAGCAGCCTCGATCCCCAATTGAACACCGGGGAGATGTTTTTT
TRBV10-3	.	TRBJ2-1	.	CAISDSGATYIEQFF	TGCGCCATCAGTGACTCGGGGGCGACCTACATTGAGCAGTTCTTC
TRBV12-3/TRBV12-4	.	TRBJ2-1	.	CANRKRWRAGTNEQFF	TGTGCCAACCGCAAAAGGTGGCGAGCAGGGACCAATGAGCAGTTCTTC
TRBV7-9	TRBD2	TRBJ2-2	.	CASSQYLLAGGPDSGELFF	TGTGCCAGTAGCCAATACCTACTAGCGGGAGGGCCGGACAGCGGGGAGTTGTTTTTT
TRBV10-1	.	TRBJ2-3	.	CAGSEYRESTQYF	TGCGCCGGCAGTGAGTACAGGGAGAGTACGCAGTATTTT
TRBV6-1	TRBD2	TRBJ2-5	.	CASSELAGGPETQHF	TGTGCCAGCAGTGAATTAGCGGGAGGGCCAGAGACCCAGCACTTC
TRBV6-2/TRBV6-3	TRBD2	TRBJ2-7	once	CASSYFGRDYEEYF	TGTGCCAGCAGTTATTTTGGCAGGGACTACGAGGAGTACTTC
TRBV12-3/TRBV12-4	.	TRBJ2-3	many	CASSLAFTDTQYF	TGTGCCAGCAGTTTAGCTTTCACAGATACGCAGTATTTT
TRBV14	TRBD2	TRBJ2-2	many	CASSPHLAGPNTGELFF	TGTGCCAGCAGCCCCCACCTAGCGGGGCCGAACACCGGGGAGCTGTTTTTT
TRBV29-1	.	TRBJ2-1	.	CSVVRGWNKEQFF	TGCAGCGTTGTAAGGGGTTGGAACAAAGAGCAGTTCTTC
TRBV6-2/TRBV6-3	.	TRBJ2-1	once	CASGLHLYDEQLF	TGTGCCAGCGGGCTGCACCTATACGATGAGCAGCTCTTC
TRBV5-6	.	TRBJ2-6	.	CASSQGSSFSGANDLTF	TGTGCCAGCAGCCAGGGGAGCAGCTTCTCTGGGGCCAACGACCTGACTTTC
TRBV7-8	.	TRBJ2-7	once	CVSSSQDGPRYEQYF	TGTGTCAGCAGCTCCCAGGACGGCCCGCGCTACGAGCAGTACTTC
TRBV4-1	.	TRBJ1-1	.	CASSQSMGGREAFF	TGCGCCAGCAGCCAATCTATGGGTGGGCGGGAAGCTTTCTTT
TRBV5-4	TRBD2	TRBJ2-1	.	CTSSLTGGYNGQFF	TGTACCAGCAGCTTAACGGGAGGCTACAATGGGCAGTTCTTC
TRBV18	TRBD1	TRBJ1-2	.	CARSSDRAYGYTF	TGTGCCAGGTCATCAGACAGGGCTTATGGCTACACCTTC
TRBV6-1	.	TRBJ2-1	.	CASTLGVGAYNEQFF	TGTGCCAGCACCCTAGGAGTAGGGGCCTACAATGAGCAGTTCTTC
TRBV6-5	TRBD1	TRBJ2-1	.	CAGSTRQGAHYEQFF	TGTGCCGGCAGTACCCGACAGGGTGCCCACTATGAGCAGTTCTTC
TRBV6-2/TRBV6-3	.	TRBJ2-7	.	CSSITPRQATYEQYF	TGTTCCAGTATTACCCCCCGACAGGCTACCTACGAGCAGTACTTC